These 7 T cell receptor beta chains originate from one sample sequenced in a study of a mutant IDH1 vaccine in newly diagnosed glioma. Sequencing was performed with immunoSEQ multiplex PCR; in TCRdb, only in-frame clones are kept and a portion is missing. The sample shows tens of thousands of clones, 91% of them seen only once. Sample time point: week 5, during vaccination. The study gave 300 ug of mutant IDH1 20-mer peptide per vaccine dose, with topical imiquimod. The antigens these receptors bind are not known. The sequencing here drew on PBMCs, taken from a glioma patient whose treatment included an IDH1 peptide vaccine. All receptors come from a woman between 45 and 60 years old with glioma.

The rearrangement joins TRBV5-1 to TRBJ2-4, with 7 bases lining up with TRBD1. V lost 0 bases and J lost 0; bases outside the gene matches: 18. This CDR3 spans 21 amino acids. The germline gives CDR1 SGHRS, CDR2 YFSETQ. DNA of the CDR3: TGCGCCAGCAGCTTGGAAGATGAAGGGGACAGTCTCGGTTTAGCCAAAAACATTCAGTACTTC. As protein: CASSLEDEGDSLGLAKNIQYF.

This clone has only a few counts. The chain couples TRBV6-6 to TRBJ1-6; D is possibly TRBD1 (5 bases). The germline CDR1 and CDR2 sequences are MNHNY and SVGAGI (reference sequence). This CDR3 has 12 residues. Trimming left V 4 bases short and J 13 bases short, with 11 bases between. In nucleotides, the CDR3 is TGTGCCAGCAGTTTGCCGGGGGGGCCCCTCCACTTT. It is translated as CASSLPGGPLHF.

The CDR3 DNA follows: TGTGCCAGCAGTTCTAACGGGTGGGGGGCCTCCTACGAGCAGTACTTC. Encoded protein: CASSSNGWGASYEQYF. This chain links TRBV28 with TRBJ2-7, with D perhaps being TRBD1 or TRBD2 (6 bases each). Looked up from germline, CDR1 is MDHEN and CDR2 is SYDVKM. The V gene lost 4 bases and the J gene lost 0 bases, with 16 bases spanning the gap. CDR3 length equals 16 residues. Using reference TRBV28 and TRBJ2-7 for the parts outside the CDR3, the full variable domain is DVKVTQSSRYLVKRTGEKVFLECVQDMDHENMFWYRQDPGLGLRLIYFSYDVKMKEKGDIPEGYSVSREKKERFSLILESASTNQTSMYLCASSSNGWGASYEQYFGPGTRLTVT.

The chain carries TRBV28 and TRBJ2-1; possible D gene TRBD1, 6 bases. The V and J ends lost 4 bases and 5 bases respectively, with 18 bases between them. This CDR3 region has 16 residues. Germline V lookup: CDR1 MDHEN, CDR2 SYDVKM. The CDR3 spells CASSSPADRLDNEQFF. The DNA for the CDR3 is TGTGCCAGCAGTTCCCCCGCCGACAGGTTAGACAATGAGCAGTTCTTC. Full variable domain (missing parts from reference TRBV28 and TRBJ2-1): DVKVTQSSRYLVKRTGEKVFLECVQDMDHENMFWYRQDPGLGLRLIYFSYDVKMKEKGDIPEGYSVSREKKERFSLILESASTNQTSMYLCASSSPADRLDNEQFFGPGTRLTVL.

The chain uses TRBV27 and TRBJ2-7, with a tentative D call TRBD1 (5 bases). The CDR3 loop spans 15 amino acids. V lost 3 bases, J lost 2 bases, and 14 bases lay in between. Germline V gene data show CDR1 as MNHEY and CDR2 as SMNVEV (reference sequence). CDR3 amino acids: CASSLGQRNTYEQYF. DNA of the CDR3: TGTGCCAGCAGTTTGGGGCAGAGAAATACCTACGAGCAGTACTTC.

This chain connects TRBV7-9 to TRBJ1-6, with a tentative D call TRBD1 (5 bases). V was pared by 5 bases and J by 11 bases, with 10 bases between. The CDR3 spans 12 residues. Germline CDR1 and CDR2: SEHNR and FQNEAQ (reference sequence). The DNA of the CDR3 is TGTGCCAGCAGCGCCAGGGTTCCACCCCTCCACTTT. As protein: CASSARVPPLHF.

The chain joins TRBV10-3 to TRBJ1-2, with 8 bases identical to TRBD1. V lost 7 bases and J lost 3; bases outside the gene matches: 4. Germline loops: CDR1 ENHRY, CDR2 SYGVKD. The CDR3 totals 13 residues. CDR3 region: CAITGTGDYGYTF. In DNA form, the CDR3 reads TGTGCCATCACCGGGACAGGCGACTATGGCTACACCTTC.